The clone carrying this T cell receptor (beta chain) showed up just a few times. Its target is unknown. This record belongs to a study of T cell repertoires in cytomegalovirus infection. Study as a whole: HLA-C-restricted CMV epitopes, recently identified, and well-studied HLA-B-restricted ones were used by the study. Whole-study findings and limits: CMV-specific HLA-C-restricted TCR beta clonotypes dominated the ex vivo response.

Germline lookup yields CDR1 MGHRA and CDR2 YSYEKL. J gave up 7 bases and V 4 bases, and 8 bases lay outside the gene matches. The CDR3 is made up of 14 amino acids. MiXCR, run by TCRdb on the reads, gives a single entry per CDR3 protein. The sample holds 95,000 to 150,000 distinct CDR3 sequences, roughly 32% seen once. V usage is TRBV4-1 and J usage is TRBJ2-5; 8 bases align to TRBD2. This receptor was obtained from a human donor in good health (CMV status not recorded). Some clones in this sample may be carry-over from other donors' samples. The sample here was CD8+ T cells from cultured PBMCs, taken from culture after CMV antigen stimulation. The CDR3 loop reads CASSPTSDPGTQYF. CDR3 sequence (DNA): TGCGCCAGCAGCCCGACTAGCGACCCAGGGACCCAGTACTTC.